This TCR beta chain is drawn from a study of blood T cells in healthy people across ages. This clonotype was found once. Its cognate antigen is unknown. Study-wide results and limits: The recorded TCR beta diversity per million T cells decreased in a roughly linear manner with age. Investigators viewed diversity estimates from one million T cells as underestimates, the study reported.

Germline CDR1 MDHEN, CDR2 SYDVKM. CDR3 size: 15 residues. The authors ran a second PCR of roughly 6 to 11 cycles using a sample-barcoded 5' primer and a J-beta primer mix. Researchers report that a template-switch adaptor with 12 random nucleotides tagged each cDNA molecule. TCRdb re-called the 5' RACE reads with MiXCR, one entry per CDR3 protein. The sample comprises about 970,000 distinct CDR3 sequences, roughly 47% of which are singletons, and around 21% rests with the top ten. This clonotype originated in a woman aged 55-70 years in good health. The chain has TRBV28 and TRBJ2-4; the D gene is possibly TRBD2 (5 bases). Near its end, the DNA agrees better with TRBJ2-7, so the J call may be wrong. The sample consisted of blood. This chain's CDR3 is CASSFRGHGDYEQYF. CDR3 coding DNA: TGTGCCAGCAGTTTCCGCGGCCACGGGGACTACGAGCAGTACTTC.